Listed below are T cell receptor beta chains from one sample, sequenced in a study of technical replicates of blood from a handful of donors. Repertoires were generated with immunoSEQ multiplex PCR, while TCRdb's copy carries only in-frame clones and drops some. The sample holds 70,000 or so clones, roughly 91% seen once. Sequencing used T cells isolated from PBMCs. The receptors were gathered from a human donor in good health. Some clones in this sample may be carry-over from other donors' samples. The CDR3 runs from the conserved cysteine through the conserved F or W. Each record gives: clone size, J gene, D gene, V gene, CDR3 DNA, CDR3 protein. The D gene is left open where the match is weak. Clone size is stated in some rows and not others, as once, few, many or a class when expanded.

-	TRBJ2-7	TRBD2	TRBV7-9	TGTGCGGCCGGCGGGGGATCCTACGAGCAGTACTTC	CAAGGGSYEQYF
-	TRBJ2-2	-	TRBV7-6	TGTGCCAGCAGCTTATTAGCGTCGATTCGCACCGGGGAGCTGTTTTTT	CASSLLASIRTGELFF
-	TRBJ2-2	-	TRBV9	TGTGCCAGCAGCGTAGTCGGGACAATGAACACCGGGGAGCTGTTTTTT	CASSVVGTMNTGELFF
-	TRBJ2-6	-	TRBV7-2	TGTGCCAGCAGCGTCACAAGAGGGGCCAACGTCCTGACTTTC	CASSVTRGANVLTF
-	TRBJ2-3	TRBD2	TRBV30	TGTGCCTGGAGTGAAGGACTAGCAATAACAGATACGCAGTATTTT	CAWSEGLAITDTQYF
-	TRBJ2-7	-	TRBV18	TGTGCCAGCTCACCGGAAAACACGGGGGAGCAGTACTTC	CASSPENTGEQYF
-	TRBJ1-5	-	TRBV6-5	TGTGCCAGCAGTTACTCTCGACAGGCGCAACAGCCCCAGCATTTT	CASSYSRQAQQPQHF
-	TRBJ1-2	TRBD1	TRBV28	TGTGCCAGCAGTTGGCCACGCGGGACAGGGGAGGGTGGCTACACCTTC	CASSWPRGTGEGGYTF
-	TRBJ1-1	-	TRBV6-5	TGTGCCAGCAGTTTTGCCGGGGGAACTGAAGCTTTCTTT	CASSFAGGTEAFF
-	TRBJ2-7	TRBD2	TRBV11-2	TGTGCCAGCAGCTTAGGGAGACTAGCGGGAGAGTTTTCGTCTGGCGAGCAGTACTTC	CASSLGRLAGEFSSGEQYF
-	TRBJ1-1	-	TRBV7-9	TGTGCCAGCAGCTCGACGGGTACTGAAGCTTTCTTT	CASSSTGTEAFF
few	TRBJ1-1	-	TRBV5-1	TGCGCCAGCAGGATTCGGTGGGGCAACACTGAAGCTTTCTTT	CASRIRWGNTEAFF
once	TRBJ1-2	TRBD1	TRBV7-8	TGTGCCAGCAGCCGAACAGGGGAGCACACCTTC	CASSRTGEHTF
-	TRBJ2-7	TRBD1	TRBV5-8	TGTGCCAGCAGCCCCGGGACAGGAATTTCCTACGAGCAGTACTTC	CASSPGTGISYEQYF
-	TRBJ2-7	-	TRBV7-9	TGTGCCAGCAGCTTAGCCGGGAACTCCTACGAGCAGTACTTC	CASSLAGNSYEQYF
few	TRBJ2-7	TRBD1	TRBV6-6	TGTGCCAGCAGTTACTTAGCCGGGACAGGGTGGGAGCAGTACTTC	CASSYLAGTGWEQYF
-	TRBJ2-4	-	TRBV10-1	TGCGCCAGCAGTAATACAGCGGAAAAAAACATTCAGTACTTC	CASSNTAEKNIQYF
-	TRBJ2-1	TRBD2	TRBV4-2	TGTGCCAGCAAGCGGGAGAATGGCTACAATGAGCAGTTCTTC	CASKRENGYNEQFF
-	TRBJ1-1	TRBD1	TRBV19	TGTGCCAGTAGTCCAGAAGACAGGGGCACTGAAGCTTTCTTT	CASSPEDRGTEAFF
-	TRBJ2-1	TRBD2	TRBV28	TGTGCCAGCAGTTTATGGGGGACTAACAATGAGCAGTTCTTC	CASSLWGTNNEQFF
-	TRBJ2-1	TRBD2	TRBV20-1	TGCAGTGCTGGGGGGGGTAAGCAGTTCTTC	CSAGGGKQFF
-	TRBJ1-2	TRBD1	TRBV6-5	TGTGCCAGCAGTCCGGGACAGATTAGCGGCTACACCTTC	CASSPGQISGYTF